This TCR beta chain was obtained from a study of beta chain features in type 1 diabetes. Study conclusions and caveats: Reduced insertions and increased deletions marked VDJ junctions in type 1 diabetes patients. Shortening that was moderate but significant affected the TCRB CDR3s of Type 1 diabetes patients in all four CD4+ subsets. Any HLA effect on TCRB rearrangement was left unresolved by small sub-analyses.

Every isolated RNA sample was fully reverse transcribed, so sequencing captured expressed TCRB transcripts. Using immunoSEQ multiplex PCR, the repertoire was profiled, and TCRdb retains in-frame clones only, with some absent. There are about 340,000 clones in the sample; about a tenth occur only once, and roughly 0.99% lies in the top ten. This clone was recorded many times. Antigen specificity is unknown. Per the germline V gene, CDR1 is SEHNR and CDR2 is FQNEAQ (reference sequence). This CDR3 comprises 15 residues. V shed 5 bases and J shed 10 bases, with 20 bases lying between them. This receptor was obtained from a man aged 25-45 years with type 1 diabetes. This chain uses TRBV7-9 with TRBJ1-4, with a possible D match to TRBD1 (5 bases). Sequencing was done on a sample of central memory CD4+ T cells from blood. The CDR3 coding sequence is TGTGCCAGCAGCCCCTTTGGGGCGCTGGGAGGAAAACTGTTTTTT. Its protein is CASSPFGALGGKLFF.